The TCR beta chain under discussion was sequenced for a study of blood T cell repertoires in COVID-19. Across the study: From the United States, Italy and Spain came samples of acute and convalescent COVID-19.

As originally analysed: Nucleated cell counts were estimated from reference gene primer amplification. The method was immunoSEQ multiplex PCR; TCRdb's version includes in-frame clones alone and lacks a portion of them. That table gives V, J and clone size, and the DNA gave D and trimming. The sample shows about 180,000 clones, roughly 85% of them seen only once. Sequencing input: PBMCs or T cells enriched from blood (not recorded which). The sequence came from a man aged 40-49 years who had recovered from COVID-19.

DNA of the CDR3: TGTGCCAGCAGCCAAGGGTTTATGACAGGGGTCACCTACGAGCAGTACTTC. As protein: CASSQGFMTGVTYEQYF. The V gene is TRBV3-1 (or the pseudogene TRBV3-2), the J gene TRBJ2-7; 8 bases line up with TRBD1. Trimming cost V 1 base and J 2 bases; bases outside gene matches: 10. Germline V lookup: CDR1 LGHDT, CDR2 YNNKEL (reference sequence). This CDR3 contains 17 residues.